Listed below are T cell receptor beta chains from one sample, sequenced in a study of blood T cell repertoires in COVID-19. Some clones are missing from TCRdb's copy, which holds only in-frame ones; the method was immunoSEQ multiplex PCR. The sample has about 210,000 clones; around four fifths are singletons. The sequenced sample was PBMCs or T cells enriched from blood (not recorded which). These receptors were obtained from a man in his forties or fifties who had recovered from COVID-19. CDR3s include the opening cysteine and the closing phenylalanine or tryptophan. A D gene is named only where the DNA matches it firmly. For some rows the clone size is stated as once, few or many, or as a class when expanded; others skip it.

J	V	size	length	D	CDR3	DNA
TRBJ1-1	TRBV2	-	14	-	CASNLQGGYTEAFF	TGTGCCAGCAATTTACAGGGCGGGTACACTGAAGCTTTCTTT
TRBJ1-2	TRBV10-3	-	15	TRBD1	CAISEPDRGTVGYTF	TGTGCCATCAGTGAACCAGACAGGGGGACGGTTGGCTACACCTTC
TRBJ2-1	TRBV5-1	-	14	-	CASRRDITGNEQFF	TGCGCCAGCAGACGGGACATTACGGGCAATGAGCAGTTCTTC
TRBJ1-2	TRBV29-1	-	13	TRBD1	CSAEGRGESGYTF	TGCAGCGCCGAAGGCAGGGGGGAGAGTGGCTACACCTTC
TRBJ1-6	TRBV6-5	-	16	-	CASSYDGSSGNSPLHF	TGTGCCAGCAGTTACGACGGGAGTTCCGGTAATTCACCCCTCCACTTT
TRBJ2-3	TRBV5-1	-	19	TRBD1	CASSPLVPGQGMSTDTQYF	TGCGCCAGCAGCCCTTTAGTCCCGGGACAGGGGATGAGCACAGATACGCAGTATTTT
TRBJ2-5	TRBV5-1	-	15	TRBD1	CASSLLGTAQETQYF	TGCGCCAGCAGCCTCCTCGGGACAGCTCAAGAGACCCAGTACTTC
TRBJ1-1	TRBV15	-	14	-	CATSSGQSNTEAFF	TGTGCCACCAGCAGCGGACAGTCGAACACTGAAGCTTTCTTT
TRBJ1-2	TRBV5-1	-	14	-	CASSPQGGDYGYTF	TGCGCCAGCAGCCCCCAGGGTGGGGACTATGGCTACACCTTC
TRBJ1-2	TRBV5-1	once	15	-	CASSLVGGRNNGYTF	TGCGCCAGCAGCTTGGTTGGGGGCCGGAATAATGGCTACACCTTC
TRBJ1-3	TRBV9	-	16	TRBD1	CASNRGQGGIGNTIYF	TGTGCCAGCAACCGTGGACAGGGGGGAATTGGAAACACCATATATTTT
TRBJ2-2	TRBV7-8	-	16	-	CASSLNEGTLTGELFF	TGTGCCAGCAGCTTAAATGAGGGAACTCTAACCGGGGAGCTGTTTTTT
TRBJ1-3	TRBV5-1	-	16	-	CASSPRPQDSGNTIYF	TGCGCCAGCAGCCCCCGCCCCCAGGACTCTGGAAACACCATATATTTT
TRBJ2-7	TRBV18	-	13	TRBD2	CASSGTSGYEQYF	TGTGCCAGCTCAGGGACTAGCGGCTACGAGCAGTACTTC
TRBJ2-6	TRBV27	-	19	TRBD1	CASRPTGVRLLSGANVLTF	TGTGCCAGCAGACCGACAGGGGTCCGACTACTATCTGGGGCCAACGTCCTGACTTTC
TRBJ1-4	TRBV28	-	13	-	CASLPSTNEKLFF	TGTGCCAGCCTCCCGTCAACTAATGAAAAACTGTTTTTT
TRBJ2-1	TRBV4-1	-	15	TRBD1	CASSPPGTVYNEQFF	TGCGCCAGCAGCCCCCCCGGGACAGTCTACAATGAGCAGTTCTTC
TRBJ2-4	TRBV12-1	-	16	-	CASSFTDRIAKNIQYF	TGTGCCAGCAGCTTTACGGACAGGATAGCCAAAAACATTCAGTACTTC
TRBJ2-1	TRBV24-1	-	16	-	CATGQTGQSSYNEQFF	TGTGCCACCGGGCAGACAGGACAGAGCTCCTACAATGAGCAGTTCTTC
TRBJ1-2	TRBV6-2/TRBV6-3	once	13	-	CASSYAGGDGYTF	TGTGCCAGCAGTTACGCGGGGGGCGATGGCTACACCTTC
TRBJ1-1	TRBV2	-	14	TRBD1	CASSAPPGGTEAFF	TGTGCCAGCAGTGCCCCCCCAGGGGGCACTGAAGCTTTCTTT
TRBJ2-2	TRBV2	-	13	-	CASSYRKAGELFF	TGTGCCAGCAGTTACAGGAAAGCCGGGGAGCTGTTTTTT
TRBJ2-3	TRBV19	-	17	TRBD2	CASSIEGGTGTKDTQYF	TGTGCCAGTAGTATAGAGGGGGGAACCGGGACTAAGGATACGCAGTATTTT
TRBJ2-3	TRBV4-2	-	15	TRBD2	CASSQELAGADTQYF	TGTGCCAGCAGCCAAGAACTAGCGGGGGCAGATACGCAGTATTTT